This record concerns one TCR beta chain sequence. Its target is unknown. Other nucleotide sequences in the sample specify the same CDR3. This sample was taken from a study of cytomegalovirus exposure and HLA in healthy donors. Study outcomes and limitations: No immune exposure information besides CMV serostatus was available. Common viral pathogens (according to a later analysis) appeared linked to several of the most significant clusters.

Unmatched junction bases numbered 6, after V lost 4 bases and J lost 6 bases. The CDR3 contains 14 residues. CDR1 is SGHRS, CDR2 YFSETQ, per germline. The PCR made use of 60 Vbeta and 13 Jbeta primers. The table came from immunoSEQ multiplex PCR; TCRdb's copy has only in-frame clones and leaves some out. The table includes some 180,000 clones, roughly 79% detected once. The rearrangement joins TRBV5-1 to TRBJ1-5; TRBD1 matches at 8 bases. The origin of this receptor is a man under 40 in good health and CMV-seronegative. Specimen: PBMCs. Here the CDR3 reads CASSPDRASQPQHF. CDR3 DNA sequence: TGCGCCAGCAGCCCGGACAGGGCGAGTCAGCCCCAGCATTTT.